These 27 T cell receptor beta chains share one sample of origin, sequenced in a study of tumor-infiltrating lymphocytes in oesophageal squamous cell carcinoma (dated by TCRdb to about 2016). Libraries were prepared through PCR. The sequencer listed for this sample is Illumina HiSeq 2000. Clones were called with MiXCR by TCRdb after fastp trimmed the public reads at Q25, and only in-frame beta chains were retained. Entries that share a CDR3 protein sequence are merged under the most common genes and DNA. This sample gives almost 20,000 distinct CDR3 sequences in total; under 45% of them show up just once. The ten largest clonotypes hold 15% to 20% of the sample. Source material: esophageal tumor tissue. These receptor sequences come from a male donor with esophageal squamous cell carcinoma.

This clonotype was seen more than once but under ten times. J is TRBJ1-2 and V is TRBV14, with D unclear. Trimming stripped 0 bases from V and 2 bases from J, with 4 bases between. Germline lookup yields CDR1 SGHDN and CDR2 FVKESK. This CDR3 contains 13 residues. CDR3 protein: CASSQDGNYGYTF. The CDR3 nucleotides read TGTGCCAGCAGCCAAGACGGCAACTATGGCTACACCTTC.

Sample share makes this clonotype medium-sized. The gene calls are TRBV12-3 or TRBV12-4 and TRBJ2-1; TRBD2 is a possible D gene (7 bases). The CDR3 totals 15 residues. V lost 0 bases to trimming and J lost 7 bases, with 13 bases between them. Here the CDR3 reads CASSLAGGPLNEQFF. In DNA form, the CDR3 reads TGTGCCAGCAGTTTAGCGGGGGGGCCACTTAATGAGCAGTTCTTC.

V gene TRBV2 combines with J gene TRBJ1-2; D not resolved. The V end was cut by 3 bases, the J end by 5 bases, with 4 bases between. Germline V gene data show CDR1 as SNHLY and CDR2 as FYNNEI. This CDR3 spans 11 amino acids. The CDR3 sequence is CASSDGYGYTF. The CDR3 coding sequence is TGTGCCAGCAGTGATGGGTATGGCTACACCTTC.

The CDR3 reads CATSDLGFDEQYF. CDR3 sequence (DNA): TGTGCCACCAGTGATTTGGGGTTCGACGAGCAGTACTTC. The chain links TRBV24-1 to TRBJ2-7; D uncertain. This CDR3 comprises 13 residues. V lost 0 bases and J lost 5, with 7 bases in between. Germline CDR1 is KGHDR and CDR2 is SFDVKD.

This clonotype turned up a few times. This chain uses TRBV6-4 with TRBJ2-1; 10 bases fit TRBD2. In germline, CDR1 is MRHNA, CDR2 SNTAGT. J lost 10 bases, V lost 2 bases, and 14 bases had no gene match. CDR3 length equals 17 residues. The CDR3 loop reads CASSDPGKRGGQEEQFF. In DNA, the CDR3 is TGTGCCAGCAGTGACCCGGGCAAGCGGGGGGGCCAGGAAGAGCAGTTCTTC.

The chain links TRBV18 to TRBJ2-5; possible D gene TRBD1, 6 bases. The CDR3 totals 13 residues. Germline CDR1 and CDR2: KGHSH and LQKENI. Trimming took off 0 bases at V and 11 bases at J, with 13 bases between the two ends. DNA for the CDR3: TGTGCCAGCTCACCACCATCTAACAGGGAGCAGTACTTC. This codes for CASSPPSNREQYF.

The CDR3 DNA reads TGTGCCAGCAGTTTAGGGGTTAACACTGAAGCTTTCTTT. As protein: CASSLGVNTEAFF. The rearrangement joins TRBV12-3 or TRBV12-4 to TRBJ1-1; no clear D gene. V lost 1 base and J lost 2, with 5 bases in between. The CDR3 extends over 13 amino acids.

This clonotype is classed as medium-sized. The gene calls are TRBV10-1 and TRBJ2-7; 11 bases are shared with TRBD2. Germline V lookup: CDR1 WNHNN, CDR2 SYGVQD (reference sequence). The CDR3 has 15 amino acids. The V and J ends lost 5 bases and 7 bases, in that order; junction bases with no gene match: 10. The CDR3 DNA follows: TGCGCCAGCAGTCCTTTAGCGGGAGGGCCGAAGGAGCAGTACTTC. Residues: CASSPLAGGPKEQYF.

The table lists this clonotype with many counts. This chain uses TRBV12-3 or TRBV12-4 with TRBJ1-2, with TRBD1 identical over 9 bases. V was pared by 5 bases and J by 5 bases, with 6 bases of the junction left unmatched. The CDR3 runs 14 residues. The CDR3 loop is CASSRTGAGYGYTF. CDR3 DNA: TGTGCCAGCAGTCGGACAGGGGCGGGGTATGGCTACACCTTC.

CDR3 nucleotide sequence: TGTGCCAGCACCATCGACGGGAATTCACCCCTCCACTTT. Its protein product is CASTIDGNSPLHF. This chain joins TRBV12-3 or TRBV12-4 and TRBJ1-6; D uncertain. CDR3 length equals 13 residues. Trimming cost V 7 bases and J 7 bases, with 11 bases left between them.

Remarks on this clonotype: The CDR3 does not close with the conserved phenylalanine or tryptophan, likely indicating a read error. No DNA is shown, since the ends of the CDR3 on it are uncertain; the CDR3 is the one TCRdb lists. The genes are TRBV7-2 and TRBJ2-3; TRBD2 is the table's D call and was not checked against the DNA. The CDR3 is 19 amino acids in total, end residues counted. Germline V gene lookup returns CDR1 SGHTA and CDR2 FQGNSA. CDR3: CASSLAGEYISYNEQFFGP.

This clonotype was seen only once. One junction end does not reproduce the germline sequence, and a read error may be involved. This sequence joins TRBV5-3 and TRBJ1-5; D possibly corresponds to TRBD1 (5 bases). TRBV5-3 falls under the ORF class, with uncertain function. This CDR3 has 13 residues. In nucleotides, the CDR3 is TGTGCCAGCAGCTTCAGGGAGGGTCAGCGCCAGCATTTT. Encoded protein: CASSFREGQRQHF.

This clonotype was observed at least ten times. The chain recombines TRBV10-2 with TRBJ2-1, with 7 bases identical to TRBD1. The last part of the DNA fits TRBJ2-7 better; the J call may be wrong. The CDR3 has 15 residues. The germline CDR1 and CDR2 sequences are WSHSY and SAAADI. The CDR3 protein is CASSLDRSSYNEQYF. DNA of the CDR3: TGCGCCAGCAGCCTGGACAGGAGCTCCTACAATGAGCAGTACTTC.

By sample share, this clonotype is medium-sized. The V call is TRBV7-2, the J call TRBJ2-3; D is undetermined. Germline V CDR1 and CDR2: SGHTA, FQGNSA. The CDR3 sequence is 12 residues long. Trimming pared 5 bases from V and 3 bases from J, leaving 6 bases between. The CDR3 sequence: CASSHYTDTQYF. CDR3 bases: TGTGCCAGCAGCCATTATACAGATACGCAGTATTTT.

CDR3 coding DNA: TGTGCCACCAGTGCGGGGGACAGTACCCTAAATGAGCAGTTCTTC. This encodes CATSAGDSTLNEQFF. The chain couples TRBV24-1 to TRBJ2-1; perhaps TRBD1 as D (7 bases). Trimming cost V 5 bases and J 7 bases, with 17 bases left between them. CDR1 KGHDR and CDR2 SFDVKD come from the germline V gene. The CDR3 totals 15 residues.

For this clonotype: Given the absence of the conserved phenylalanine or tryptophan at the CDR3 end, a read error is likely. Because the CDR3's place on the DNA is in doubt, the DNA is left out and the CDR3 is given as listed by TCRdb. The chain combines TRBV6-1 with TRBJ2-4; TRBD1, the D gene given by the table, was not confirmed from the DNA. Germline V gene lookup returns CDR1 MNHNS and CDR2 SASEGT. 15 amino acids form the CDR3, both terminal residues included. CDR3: CASRLGADTEAFFGN.

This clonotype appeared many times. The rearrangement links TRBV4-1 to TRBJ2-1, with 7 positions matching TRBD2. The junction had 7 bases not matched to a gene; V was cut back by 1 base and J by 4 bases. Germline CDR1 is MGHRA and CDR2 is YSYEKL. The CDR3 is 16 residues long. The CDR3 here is CASSQAREIAYNEQFF. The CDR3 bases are TGCGCCAGCAGCCAAGCGCGGGAGATTGCATACAATGAGCAGTTCTTC.

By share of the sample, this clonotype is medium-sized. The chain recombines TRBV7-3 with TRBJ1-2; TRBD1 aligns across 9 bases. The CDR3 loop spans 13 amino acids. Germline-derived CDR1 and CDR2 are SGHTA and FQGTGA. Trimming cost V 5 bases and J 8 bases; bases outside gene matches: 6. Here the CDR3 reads CASSPGQGEGYTF. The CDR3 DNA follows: TGTGCCAGCAGCCCGGGACAGGGTGAGGGCTACACCTTC.

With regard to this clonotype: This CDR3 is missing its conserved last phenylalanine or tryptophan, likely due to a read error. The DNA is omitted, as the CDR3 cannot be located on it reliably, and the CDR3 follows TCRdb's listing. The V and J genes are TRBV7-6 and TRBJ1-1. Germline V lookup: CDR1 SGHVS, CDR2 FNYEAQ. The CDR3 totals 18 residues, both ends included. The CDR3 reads CASSSGSGQGPYEQYFGQ.

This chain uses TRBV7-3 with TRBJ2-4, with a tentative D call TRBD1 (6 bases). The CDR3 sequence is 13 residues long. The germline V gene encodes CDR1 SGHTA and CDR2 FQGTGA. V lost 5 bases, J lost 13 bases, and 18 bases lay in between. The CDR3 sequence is CASSATGQDEQYF. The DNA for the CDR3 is TGTGCCAGCAGCGCAACAGGGCAGGATGAGCAGTACTTC.

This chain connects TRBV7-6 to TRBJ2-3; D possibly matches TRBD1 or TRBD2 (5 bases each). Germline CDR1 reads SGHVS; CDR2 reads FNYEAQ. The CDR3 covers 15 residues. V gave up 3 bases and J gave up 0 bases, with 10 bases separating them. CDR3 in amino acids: CASSFGDHSTDTQYF. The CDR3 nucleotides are TGTGCCAGCAGCTTTGGGGACCATAGCACAGATACGCAGTATTTT.

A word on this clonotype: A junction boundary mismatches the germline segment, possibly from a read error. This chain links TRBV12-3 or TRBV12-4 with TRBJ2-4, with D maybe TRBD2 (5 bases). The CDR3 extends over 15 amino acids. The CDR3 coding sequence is TGTGCCAGCAGTCCCCCACACGGGAAGGATTCACCCCTCCACTTC. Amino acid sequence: CASSPPHGKDSPLHF.

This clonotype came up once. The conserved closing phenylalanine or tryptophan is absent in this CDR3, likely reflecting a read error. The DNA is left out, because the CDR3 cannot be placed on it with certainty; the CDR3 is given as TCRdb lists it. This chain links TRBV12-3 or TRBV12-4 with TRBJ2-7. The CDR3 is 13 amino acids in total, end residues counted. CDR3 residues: CASSLHDEQYFGS.

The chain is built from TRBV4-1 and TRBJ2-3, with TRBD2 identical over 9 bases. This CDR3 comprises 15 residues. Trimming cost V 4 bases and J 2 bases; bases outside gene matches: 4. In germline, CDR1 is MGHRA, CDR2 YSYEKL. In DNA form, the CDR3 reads TGCGCCAGCAGCCGCCAGCGGGGGGACACAGATACGCAGTATTTT. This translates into CASSRQRGDTDTQYF.

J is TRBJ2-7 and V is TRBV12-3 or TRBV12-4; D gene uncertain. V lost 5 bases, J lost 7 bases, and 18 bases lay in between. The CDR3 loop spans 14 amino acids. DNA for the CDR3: TGTGCCAGCAGTCCGGTCTCCGTGTACAATGAGCAGTACTTC. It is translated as CASSPVSVYNEQYF.

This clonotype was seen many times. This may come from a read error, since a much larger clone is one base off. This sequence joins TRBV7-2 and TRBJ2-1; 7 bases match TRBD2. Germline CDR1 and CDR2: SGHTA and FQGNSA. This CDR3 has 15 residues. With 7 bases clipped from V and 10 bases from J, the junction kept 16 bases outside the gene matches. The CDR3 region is CASTKTGGNSYEQFF. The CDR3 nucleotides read TGTGCCAGCACTAAGACGGGGGGAAATTCCTACGAGCAGTTCTTC.

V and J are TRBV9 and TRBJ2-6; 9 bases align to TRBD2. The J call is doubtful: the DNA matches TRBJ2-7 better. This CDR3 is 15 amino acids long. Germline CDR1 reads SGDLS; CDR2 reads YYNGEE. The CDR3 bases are TGTGCCAGCAGCGGAGAGGGGACTAGCATCAACGAGCAGTACTTC. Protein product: CASSGEGTSINEQYF.